Listed below are T cell receptor beta chains from one sample, sequenced in a study of T-cell memory formation after mild COVID-19. TCRdb passed the 5' RACE reads through MiXCR, listing each CDR3 protein once. The profile shows under 450,000 distinct CDR3 sequences, 20% of them singletons. Sequenced input: PBMCs or a T cell subset sorted from them (not recorded which). These receptors came from a man aged 18 to 30 who had mild COVID-19 (a few samples of this study predate the infection). Cell type and time point are not known. Both conserved end residues are trimmed from each CDR3. Fields, in order: clone size, V gene, CDR3 protein. Clone size is given for some rows only: seen once, a few or many times, or a class if the clone is expanded.

clone_size: -
v_call: TRBV7-9
cdr3_aa: ASSLGGLINEQF

clone_size: few
v_call: TRBV9
cdr3_aa: ASSRTRTASRGAQH

clone_size: -
v_call: TRBV5-1
cdr3_aa: ASSFGIANYGYT

clone_size: many
v_call: TRBV6-5
cdr3_aa: ASSPGYYNSPLH

clone_size: -
v_call: TRBV5-1
cdr3_aa: ASSLDTGVQGGELF

clone_size: -
v_call: TRBV10-2
cdr3_aa: ASSERARDEQY

clone_size: -
v_call: TRBV7-9
cdr3_aa: ASSLGGLWKAF

clone_size: -
v_call: TRBV12-3/TRBV12-4
cdr3_aa: ASRTGDSNQPQH

clone_size: few
v_call: TRBV5-1
cdr3_aa: ASSLNRGNTDTQY

clone_size: -
v_call: TRBV10-1
cdr3_aa: ASSELRRGEQY

clone_size: -
v_call: TRBV7-2
cdr3_aa: ASSHGGGAGYNEQF

clone_size: -
v_call: TRBV4-3
cdr3_aa: ASSPGVARQTEAF

clone_size: few
v_call: TRBV5-1
cdr3_aa: ASQPGRRTNTGELF

clone_size: few
v_call: TRBV10-3
cdr3_aa: ATKTGDREKLF

clone_size: -
v_call: TRBV18
cdr3_aa: ASSPGSGDTEAF

clone_size: -
v_call: TRBV12-3/TRBV12-4
cdr3_aa: ASSPPLSGELF

clone_size: few
v_call: TRBV14
cdr3_aa: ASSQDGIGNYGYT